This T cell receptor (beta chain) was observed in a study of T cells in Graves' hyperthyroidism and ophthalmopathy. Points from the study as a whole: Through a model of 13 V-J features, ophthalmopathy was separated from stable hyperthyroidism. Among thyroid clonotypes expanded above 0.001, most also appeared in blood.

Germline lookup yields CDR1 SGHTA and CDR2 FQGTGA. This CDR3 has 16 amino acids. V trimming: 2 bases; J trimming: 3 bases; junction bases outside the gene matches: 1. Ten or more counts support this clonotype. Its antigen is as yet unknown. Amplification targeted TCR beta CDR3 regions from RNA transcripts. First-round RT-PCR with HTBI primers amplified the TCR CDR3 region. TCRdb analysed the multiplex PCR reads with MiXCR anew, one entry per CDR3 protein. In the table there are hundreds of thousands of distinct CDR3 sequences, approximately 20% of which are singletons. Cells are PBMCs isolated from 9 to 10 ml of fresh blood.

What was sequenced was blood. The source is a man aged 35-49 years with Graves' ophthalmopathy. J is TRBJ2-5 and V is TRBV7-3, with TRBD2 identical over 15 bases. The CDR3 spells CASSLGTSGRKETQYF. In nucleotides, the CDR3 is TGTGCCAGCAGCTTAGGGACTAGCGGGAGGAAAGAGACCCAGTACTTC.